Below are 21 T cell receptor beta chains sequenced from a single sample in a study of blood T cells in healthy people across ages. The authors ran a second PCR of about 7 to 12 cycles using a sample-barcoded 5' primer and a J-beta primer mix. TCRdb independently ran MiXCR on the 5' RACE reads; one entry per CDR3 protein. This sample has 900,000 to 950,000 distinct CDR3 sequences, with 25% to 30% found just once. This sample was shared with a second study, whose subject was T cells of mothers and their children.

Sequences were obtained from blood. The receptors come from a woman between 40 and 50 years old in good health.

This clonotype has at least ten counts. The CDR3 loop reads CASSFSSEQYF. In DNA form, the CDR3 reads TGTGCCAGCAGCTTTTCGTCCGAGCAGTACTTC. The chain uses TRBV7-2 and TRBJ2-7; D call uncertain. Germline CDR1 reads SGHTA; CDR2 reads FQGNSA. The germline V and J ends were trimmed by 3 bases and 6 bases, with 6 bases remaining between them. This CDR3 is built from 11 residues.

J is TRBJ2-7 and V is TRBV27; 9 nucleotides match TRBD1. This CDR3 has 12 residues. The V gene end was trimmed by 2 bases and the J gene end by 13 bases; junction bases not matched to a gene: 6. Germline CDR1 and CDR2: MNHEY and SMNVEV (reference sequence). CDR3 in amino acids: CASSLIGQGFYF. The CDR3 DNA reads as TGTGCCAGCAGTTTAATTGGACAGGGGTTCTACTTC.

The chain links TRBV28 to TRBJ2-1; D might be TRBD1 or TRBD2, each matching 6 bases. CDR3 length: 13 amino acids. V gave up 2 bases and J gave up 9 bases, with 11 bases separating them. In germline, CDR1 is MDHEN, CDR2 SYDVKM. Here the CDR3 DNA reads TGTGCCAGCAGTTTAGGGGGGCTAAGTGAGCAGTTCTTC. It translates to CASSLGGLSEQFF.

J is TRBJ2-1 and V is TRBV3-1; a possible D gene is TRBD2 (5 bases). The length of the CDR3 is 14 residues. V lost 4 bases, J lost 5 bases, and 12 bases lay in between. From germline, CDR1 is LGHDT and CDR2 YNNKEL (reference sequence). CDR3 coding DNA: TGTGCCAGCAGCCGTGTGGGAGCCCACAATGAGCAGTTCTTC. This sequence encodes CASSRVGAHNEQFF.

A remark on this clonotype: A much larger clone differs from this one at a single base, so this may be a read error. The chain uses TRBV9 and TRBJ2-4; D tentatively fits TRBD1 or TRBD2 (5 bases each). The tail of the sequence fits TRBJ2-7 better, so the J call may be wrong. This CDR3 region has 14 residues. Germline assignment: CDR1 SGDLS and CDR2 YYNGEE. CDR3: CAGSARDGPIEQYF. For the CDR3, the DNA is TGTGCCGGCAGCGCCCGGGACGGTCCCATCGAGCAGTACTTC.

The chain uses TRBV18 and TRBJ1-3; a weak D match, TRBD1 (5 bases). Trimming removed 3 bases from V and 4 bases from J, with 13 bases in between. Per germline, CDR1 KGHSH and CDR2 LQKENI. CDR3 size: 15 residues. Written as DNA, the CDR3 is TGTGCCAGCTCACCTTCGGGTACAGGCGGAAACACCATATATTTT. Translated: CASSPSGTGGNTIYF.

This clonotype was seen just once. A much larger clonotype is one base distant, so this may be a read error. The rearrangement links TRBV6-2 or TRBV6-3 to TRBJ2-3; the match to TRBD1 covers 9 bases. Germline CDR1 MNHEY, CDR2 SVGEGT. This CDR3 is 17 amino acids long. CDR3 DNA: TGTGCCGGCAGTTACCCCCCGAGGACAGGGGACACAGATACGCAGTATTTT. Encoded protein: CAGSYPPRTGDTDTQYF.

This clonotype was counted ten times or more. This rearrangement joins TRBV5-6 to TRBJ2-7, with D possibly matching TRBD1 (6 bases). This CDR3 has 15 amino acids. Germline CDR1 and CDR2: SGHDT and YYEEEE. The germline V and J ends were trimmed by 4 bases and 1 base, with 15 bases remaining between them. The CDR3 loop reads CASSPRGRRSYEQYF. The CDR3 coding sequence is TGTGCCAGCAGCCCCAGGGGACGTCGTTCCTACGAGCAGTACTTC. The full variable domain, rest sourced from reference TRBV5-6 and TRBJ2-7, is DAGVTQSPTHLIKTRGQQVTLRCSPKSGHDTVSWYQQALGQGPQFIFQYYEEEERQRGNFPDRFSGHQFPNYSSELNVNALLLGDSALYLCASSPRGRRSYEQYFGPGTRLTVT.

The table lists this clonotype with a few counts. The rearrangement uses TRBV20-1 and TRBJ2-7, with a possible D match to TRBD1 (6 bases). CDR3 length equals 13 residues. The germline V gene encodes CDR1 DFQATT and CDR2 SNEGSKA (reference sequence). Deletions cut 2 bases from V and 3 bases from J, with 11 bases between. The CDR3, as DNA: TGCAGTGCTAGAACAGGGCTGGTCTACGAGCAGTACTTC. Translated: CSARTGLVYEQYF.

This clonotype was found a few times. This chain uses TRBV6-1 with TRBJ1-5; TRBD1 agrees at 11 bases. The germline V gene encodes CDR1 MNHNS and CDR2 SASEGT. Trimming cost V 2 bases and J 1 base; bases outside gene matches: 10. This CDR3 comprises 19 residues. The CDR3 sequence is CASSELDRGLRVSNQPQHF. The CDR3 nucleotides read TGTGCCAGCAGTGAATTGGACAGGGGGCTAAGAGTGAGCAATCAGCCCCAGCATTTT.

There are a few counts of this clonotype. V is TRBV7-9 and J is TRBJ1-6, with unresolved D. The CDR3 is made up of 15 amino acids. Germline V lookup: CDR1 SEHNR, CDR2 FQNEAQ (reference sequence). Trimming cost V 10 bases and J 0 bases, with 13 bases left between them. CDR3 sequence reads: CATPGGDSYNSPLHF. In DNA, the CDR3 is TGTGCCACCCCGGGCGGGGACTCCTATAATTCACCCCTCCACTTT. The full variable domain, with the rest looked up from reference TRBV7-9 and TRBJ1-6, is DTGVSQNPRHKITKRGQNVTFRCDPISEHNRLYWYRQTLGQGPEFLTYFQNEAQLEKSRLLSDRFSAERPKGSFSTLEIQRTEQGDSAMYLCATPGGDSYNSPLHFGNGTRLTVT.

This clonotype was counted only a few times. This may come from a read error, since a much larger clone is one base off. CDR3 in amino acids: CASSLGYSPLHF. Here the CDR3 DNA reads TGTGCCAGCAGTTTAGGGTACTCACCCCTCCACTTT. This chain links TRBV28 with TRBJ1-6; no clear D gene. V lost 2 bases, J lost 10 bases, and 6 bases lay in between. This CDR3 comprises 12 residues. Germline-derived CDR1 and CDR2 are MDHEN and SYDVKM. The full variable domain, its missing parts supplied by reference TRBV28 and TRBJ1-6, is DVKVTQSSRYLVKRTGEKVFLECVQDMDHENMFWYRQDPGLGLRLIYFSYDVKMKEKGDIPEGYSVSREKKERFSLILESASTNQTSMYLCASSLGYSPLHFGNGTRLTVT.

This clonotype was observed many times. J is TRBJ2-7 and V is TRBV28; TRBD1 agrees at 8 bases. The junction had 6 bases not matched to a gene; V was cut back by 8 bases and J by 3 bases. The CDR3 has 13 residues. Germline V gives CDR1 MDHEN, CDR2 SYDVKM. The CDR3 DNA reads as TGTGCCAGCGCGAGAACAGGGGGCTACGAGCAGTACTTC. Translation gives CASARTGGYEQYF.

The chain uses TRBV6-1 and TRBJ2-6, with a tentative D call TRBD1 (6 bases). The CDR3 has 15 residues. Trimming removed 11 bases from V and 1 base from J, with 15 bases in between. CDR1 MNHNS and CDR2 SASEGT come from the germline V gene. In nucleotides, the CDR3 is TGTGCCGGCGCTACAGGGATATCTGGGGCCAACGTCCTGACTTTC. Translated, it gives CAGATGISGANVLTF.

There are a few counts of this clonotype. The chain is built from TRBV2 and TRBJ1-5; 9 bases are shared with TRBD1. Germline V gene sequence: CDR1 SNHLY, CDR2 FYNNEI. The trim removed 6 bases at V and 9 bases at J, leaving 9 bases unmatched. This CDR3 has 14 amino acids. Here the CDR3 reads CASSTGTGSVPQHF. The CDR3 bases are TGTGCCAGCAGCACCGGGACAGGGTCAGTGCCCCAGCATTTT.

This clonotype was seen many times. The rearrangement uses TRBV20-1 and TRBJ2-7; TRBD1 matches 7 bases. Germline V gives CDR1 DFQATT, CDR2 SNEGSKA (reference sequence). V was pared by 7 bases and J by 5 bases, with 8 bases of the junction left unmatched. The CDR3 is made up of 12 amino acids. CDR3 protein: CSDTGVSDEQYF. CDR3 in DNA: TGCAGTGATACAGGGGTCAGCGACGAGCAGTACTTC.

This clonotype was observed at least ten times. This chain connects TRBV20-1 to TRBJ2-7, with a possible D match to TRBD1 (5 bases). CDR1 DFQATT and CDR2 SNEGSKA come from the germline V gene (reference sequence). With 3 bases removed from V and 9 bases from J, the gap between germline ends came to 21 bases. The CDR3 runs 14 residues. The CDR3 spells CSASPTGPTSRQYF. The CDR3 DNA reads TGCAGTGCTAGCCCCACAGGACCTACGTCAAGGCAGTACTTC.

This clonotype has ten or more counts. For the CDR3, the DNA is TGTGCCACCAGTGATCGTCCGGGTCCAGACTATGGCTACACCTTC. This sequence encodes CATSDRPGPDYGYTF. The chain is built from TRBV24-1 and TRBJ1-2, with no clear D. The CDR3 is made up of 15 amino acids. Trimming stripped 3 bases from V and 3 bases from J, with 13 bases between. Germline assignment: CDR1 KGHDR and CDR2 SFDVKD.

The rearrangement links TRBV10-3 to TRBJ1-2; the match to TRBD1 covers 7 bases. Germline lookup yields CDR1 ENHRY and CDR2 SYGVKD. Trimming cost V 4 bases and J 5 bases; bases outside gene matches: 4. The CDR3 is 13 residues long. For the CDR3, the DNA is TGTGCCATCAGTGGAGACAGGGAATATGGCTACACCTTC. Encoded protein: CAISGDREYGYTF.

The rearrangement uses TRBV20-1 and TRBJ1-3; 8 bases are a match to TRBD1. The CDR3 has 15 amino acids. The germline CDR1 and CDR2 sequences are DFQATT and SNEGSKA (reference sequence). The V segment lost 3 bases and the J segment 1 base; nucleotides outside the gene matches: 5. The CDR3, as DNA: TGCAGTGCTAGGCCAGGGGGCGCATCTGGAAACACCATATATTTT. This translates into CSARPGGASGNTIYF.

This clonotype occurred many times. The chain carries TRBV10-3 and TRBJ2-7; 10 nucleotides align to TRBD1. The CDR3 totals 13 residues. Germline CDR1 and CDR2: ENHRY and SYGVKD. With V trimmed by 10 bases and J by 5 bases, 8 bases remained unmatched. The CDR3 nucleotides are TGTGCCACCTACACCGGGACAGGGGACGAGCAGTACTTC. This codes for CATYTGTGDEQYF.